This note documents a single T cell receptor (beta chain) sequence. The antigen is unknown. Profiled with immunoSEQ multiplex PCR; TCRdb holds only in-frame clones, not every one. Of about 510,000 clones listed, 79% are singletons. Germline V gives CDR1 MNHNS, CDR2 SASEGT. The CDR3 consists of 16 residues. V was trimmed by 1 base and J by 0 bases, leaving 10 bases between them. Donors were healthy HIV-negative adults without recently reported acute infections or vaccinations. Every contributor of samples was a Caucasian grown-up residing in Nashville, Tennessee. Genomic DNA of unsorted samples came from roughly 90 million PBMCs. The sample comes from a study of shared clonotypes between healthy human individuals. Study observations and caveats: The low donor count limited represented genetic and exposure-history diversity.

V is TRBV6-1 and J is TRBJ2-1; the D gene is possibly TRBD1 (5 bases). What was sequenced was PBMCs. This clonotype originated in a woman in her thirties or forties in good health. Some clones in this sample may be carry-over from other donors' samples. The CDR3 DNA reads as TGTGCCAGCAGTGAAGTAAGGGGAAGCTCCTACAATGAGCAGTTCTTC. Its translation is CASSEVRGSSYNEQFF.